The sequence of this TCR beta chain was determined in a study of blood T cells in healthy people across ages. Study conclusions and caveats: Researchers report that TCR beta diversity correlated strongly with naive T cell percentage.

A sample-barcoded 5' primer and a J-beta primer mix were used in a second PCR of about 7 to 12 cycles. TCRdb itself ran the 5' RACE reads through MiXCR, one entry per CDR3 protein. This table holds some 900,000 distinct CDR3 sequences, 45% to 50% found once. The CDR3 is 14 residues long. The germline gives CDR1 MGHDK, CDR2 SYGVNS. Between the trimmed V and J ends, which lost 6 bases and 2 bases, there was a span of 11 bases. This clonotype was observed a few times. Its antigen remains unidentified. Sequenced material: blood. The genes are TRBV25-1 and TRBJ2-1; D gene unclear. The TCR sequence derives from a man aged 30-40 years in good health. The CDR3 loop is CASRGSSAYNEQFF. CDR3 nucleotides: TGTGCCAGCAGAGGGTCCTCTGCCTACAATGAGCAGTTCTTC.